The rows below give T cell receptor beta chains drawn from one sample of a study of control samples from healthy donors and cancer patients. The protocol was immunoSEQ multiplex PCR, while the TCRdb copy is restricted to in-frame clones and leaves out a portion. The repertoire consists of about 180,000 clones, with around 90% occurring once and the leading ten covering around 1.5%. The sequencing input was blood. These receptors were taken from a woman between 50 and 59 years old in good health. Both conserved end residues are part of each CDR3. Each record gives: CDR3 protein, CDR3 DNA, J gene, D gene, V gene. D genes are given only for firm matches.

CDR3: CASSQAGGGRTDTQYF
DNA: TGTGCCAGCAGCCAAGCAGGGGGCGGGAGGACAGATACGCAGTATTTT
J: TRBJ2-3
D: NA
V: TRBV3-1/TRBV3-2

CDR3: CASSLSPGVDTQYF
DNA: TGCGCCAGCAGCTTGTCCCCAGGCGTAGATACGCAGTATTTT
J: TRBJ2-3
D: NA
V: TRBV5-1

CDR3: CASSQGGGTEAFF
DNA: TGTGCCAGCAGCCAAGGGGGCGGCACTGAAGCTTTCTTT
J: TRBJ1-1
D: NA
V: TRBV3-1/TRBV3-2

CDR3: CASSPGGPGSPLHF
DNA: TGTGCCAGCAGCCCCGGGGGCCCGGGATCACCCCTCCACTTT
J: TRBJ1-6
D: NA
V: TRBV4-2

CDR3: CASSYHGDTDTQYF
DNA: TGTGCCAGCAGTTACCACGGGGACACAGATACGCAGTATTTT
J: TRBJ2-3
D: NA
V: TRBV6-5

CDR3: CASSTPLGGHEKLFF
DNA: TGTGCCAGCAGTACCCCTTTGGGGGGACACGAAAAACTGTTTTTT
J: TRBJ1-4
D: NA
V: TRBV28

CDR3: CASSPQTENTEAFF
DNA: TGTGCCAGCTCACCCCAGACAGAGAACACTGAAGCTTTCTTT
J: TRBJ1-1
D: NA
V: TRBV18

CDR3: CATSSWTEAFF
DNA: TGTGCCACCAGCAGCTGGACTGAAGCTTTCTTT
J: TRBJ1-1
D: NA
V: TRBV15

CDR3: CASSLTSGRARVEQFF
DNA: TGTGCCAGCAGCCTGACTAGCGGGAGGGCCAGGGTTGAGCAGTTCTTC
J: TRBJ2-1
D: TRBD2
V: TRBV4-2

CDR3: CASSQDVRVSAEAFF
DNA: TGTGCCAGCAGCCAAGATGTGCGCGTTTCTGCTGAAGCTTTCTTT
J: TRBJ1-1
D: NA
V: TRBV4-2

CDR3: CASSQGLNTEAFF
DNA: TGTGCCAGCAGCCAGGGATTGAACACTGAAGCTTTCTTT
J: TRBJ1-1
D: NA
V: TRBV3-1/TRBV3-2

CDR3: CASSDRANYGYTF
DNA: TGTGCCAGCAGTGACAGGGCAAATTATGGCTACACCTTC
J: TRBJ1-2
D: NA
V: TRBV2

CDR3: CASSFRGTNTEAFF
DNA: TGCGCCAGCAGCTTCAGGGGAACGAACACTGAAGCTTTCTTT
J: TRBJ1-1
D: NA
V: TRBV5-1